Following are 19 T cell receptor beta chains from one sample sequenced in a study of post-analysis software for immune sequencing data. Study-wide results and limits: Patients used four to six TRBV segments, including TRBV5-6, TRBV5-1 and TRBV20-1, more often than controls.

These receptors are not linked to any known antigen. The TCR beta cDNA libraries carried unique molecular identifiers. TCRdb processed the PCR reads anew with MiXCR; each CDR3 protein has one entry. The table includes about 190,000 distinct CDR3 sequences, 29% detected once. Sequencing was done on a sample of blood. Receptors were obtained from a girl aged 2-17 years with multiple sclerosis.

Comment on this clonotype: A junction end diverges from the germline sequence, so it may reflect a read error. The CDR3 region is CANSPRTGEAFF. In nucleotides, the CDR3 is TGTGCCAACAGCCCCCGGACAGGAGAAGCTTTCTTT. V gene TRBV7-3 combines with J gene TRBJ1-1; 7 bases align to TRBD1. The germline V gene has CDR1 SGHTA and CDR2 FQGTGA. CDR3 length: 12 residues. Together with reference TRBV7-3 and TRBJ1-1, the CDR3 gives the full variable domain: GAGVSQTPSNKVTEKGKYVELRCDPISGHTALYWYRQSLGQGPEFLIYFQGTGAADDSGLPNDRFFAVRPEGSVSTLKIQRTERGDSAVYLCANSPRTGEAFFGQGTRLTVV.

The rearrangement joins TRBV28 to TRBJ1-1, with TRBD1 matching 7 bases. The germline gives CDR1 MDHEN, CDR2 SYDVKM. J was trimmed by 6 bases and V by 5 bases; bases with no gene match: 6. The CDR3 is made up of 13 amino acids. This CDR3 is CASSPRTGSEAFF. The CDR3 DNA reads as TGTGCCAGCAGTCCCCGGACAGGTTCTGAAGCTTTCTTT.

This clonotype was observed at least ten times. The V gene is TRBV15, the J gene TRBJ1-2; D remains unclear. Per germline, CDR1 LNHNV and CDR2 YYDKDF (reference sequence). CDR3 size: 13 residues. Between the trimmed V and J ends, which lost 1 base and 5 bases, there was a span of 8 bases. CDR3 amino acids: CATSRGRTYGYTF. DNA of the CDR3: TGTGCCACCAGCAGAGGAAGAACTTATGGCTACACCTTC.

The CDR3 sequence: CASSPGNNEQFF. The DNA for the CDR3 is TGTGCCAGCAGTCCGGGGAACAATGAGCAGTTCTTC. The V and J genes are TRBV7-3 and TRBJ2-1, with D perhaps matching TRBD2 (5 bases). Trimming stripped 6 bases from V and 5 bases from J, with 8 bases between. Germline CDR1 SGHTA, CDR2 FQGTGA. The CDR3 is 12 amino acids.

This clonotype has a count of ten or more. The chain has TRBV15 and TRBJ2-1; no definite D call. There are 16 residues in the CDR3. Between the trimmed V and J ends, which lost 5 bases and 4 bases, there was a span of 18 bases. The germline V gene encodes CDR1 LNHNV and CDR2 YYDKDF (reference sequence). This CDR3 reads CATSPTHLPNYNEQFF. CDR3 nucleotide sequence: TGTGCCACCAGCCCCACTCACCTCCCGAATTACAATGAGCAGTTCTTC.

The chain combines TRBV6-2 or TRBV6-3 with TRBJ2-2; D call uncertain. V was trimmed by 6 bases and J by 2 bases, leaving 13 bases between them. The germline V gene has CDR1 MNHEY and CDR2 SVGEGT. The CDR3 covers 15 residues. Written as DNA, the CDR3 is TGTGCCAGCAGAACGGCGGCCACAAACACCGGGGAGCTGTTTTTT. This sequence encodes CASRTAATNTGELFF.

This clonotype showed up just a few times. The chain has TRBV3-1 and TRBJ2-7; D unclear. Per the germline V gene, CDR1 is LGHDT and CDR2 is YNNKEL (reference sequence). V lost 2 bases, J lost 2 bases, and 13 bases lay in between. The length of the CDR3 is 15 residues. Here the CDR3 reads CASSQKLGRAYEQYF. The CDR3 DNA sequence: TGTGCCAGCAGCCAAAAATTGGGCCGAGCCTACGAGCAGTACTTC.

A note on this clonotype: It may be a read error: a sequence one base away is much more abundant. This chain links TRBV6-5 with TRBJ2-1, with TRBD1 matching over 7 bases. Germline-derived CDR1 and CDR2 are MNHEY and SVGAGI. V dropped 5 bases and J dropped 6; count of bases not matched to a gene: 16. This CDR3 is 17 amino acids long. The CDR3 loop is CASSTLRGLQDRNEQFF. The CDR3 DNA follows: TGTGCCAGCAGTACTCTGAGGGGGCTCCAGGACCGCAATGAGCAGTTCTTC.

CDR3 protein: CASEWGANTGELFF. The CDR3 bases are TGCGCCAGCGAGTGGGGCGCGAACACCGGGGAGCTGTTTTTT. The J gene is TRBJ2-2, the V gene TRBV5-1; D is perhaps TRBD1 (5 bases). The V end was cut by 7 bases, the J end by 0 bases, with 10 bases between. This CDR3 comprises 14 residues. Looked up from germline, CDR1 is SGHRS and CDR2 is YFSETQ. The full variable domain, its missing parts supplied by reference TRBV5-1 and TRBJ2-2, is KAGVTQTPRYLIKTRGQQVTLSCSPISGHRSVSWYQQTPGQGLQFLFEYFSETQRNKGNFPGRFSGRQFSNSRSEMNVSTLELGDSALYLCASEWGANTGELFFGEGSRLTVL.

The V and J genes are TRBV5-1 and TRBJ1-6, with D possibly matching TRBD1 (5 bases). The germline V and J ends were trimmed by 0 bases and 10 bases, with 11 bases remaining between them. Germline CDR1 and CDR2: SGHRS and YFSETQ. The CDR3 sequence is 14 residues long. The CDR3 protein is CASSLDGQGSPLHF. In DNA, the CDR3 is TGCGCCAGCAGCTTGGATGGGCAGGGCTCACCCCTCCACTTT.

This clonotype has a count of ten or more. This sequence joins TRBV5-1 and TRBJ1-1, with a weak D call TRBD1 (5 bases). The CDR3 contains 14 residues. Germline V gene sequence: CDR1 SGHRS, CDR2 YFSETQ. The V end was cut by 3 bases, the J end by 5 bases, with 14 bases between. CDR3: CASSSRDSGTEAFF. The DNA for the CDR3 is TGCGCCAGCAGCTCCCGGGACTCGGGGACTGAAGCTTTCTTT.

The chain uses TRBV5-6 and TRBJ1-4; D is undetermined. V lost 2 bases, J lost 6 bases, and 11 bases lay in between. CDR3 size: 14 residues. Germline lookup yields CDR1 SGHDT and CDR2 YYEEEE. Here the CDR3 reads CASSLEGHHEKLFF. In DNA form, the CDR3 reads TGTGCCAGCAGCTTAGAAGGCCACCATGAAAAACTGTTTTTT.

This clonotype has a count of ten or more. This sequence joins TRBV10-3 and TRBJ2-5, with D possibly TRBD2 on 6 matching bases. CDR3 length: 15 amino acids. The germline V gene has CDR1 ENHRY and CDR2 SYGVKD. The V and J ends lost 7 bases and 11 bases respectively, with 26 bases between them. DNA for the CDR3: TGTGCCATCAAGGATAACTCGGCTAGCGCCTCAGAGCAGTACTTC. This translates into CAIKDNSASASEQYF.

This chain joins TRBV6-2 or TRBV6-3 and TRBJ2-3, with 9 positions matching TRBD2. CDR1 and CDR2 from the germline V gene are MNHEY and SVGEGT. V was pared by 2 bases and J by 4 bases, with 7 bases of the junction left unmatched. This CDR3 region has 16 residues. The CDR3 loop reads CASSYGRGRVPDTQYF. DNA for the CDR3: TGTGCCAGCAGTTACGGTCGCGGGAGGGTCCCAGATACGCAGTATTTT.

This sequence joins TRBV5-1 and TRBJ1-6; D gene unclear. Trimming pared 2 bases from V and 5 bases from J, leaving 11 bases between. The CDR3 runs to 15 residues. Germline V gene lookup returns CDR1 SGHRS and CDR2 YFSETQ. The chain's CDR3 is CASSLFWSDNSPLHF. The CDR3 DNA reads TGCGCCAGCAGCTTATTCTGGTCTGATAATTCACCCCTCCACTTT. Complete variable domain (other parts from reference TRBV5-1 and TRBJ1-6): KAGVTQTPRYLIKTRGQQVTLSCSPISGHRSVSWYQQTPGQGLQFLFEYFSETQRNKGNFPGRFSGRQFSNSRSEMNVSTLELGDSALYLCASSLFWSDNSPLHFGNGTRLTVT.

This clonotype was detected a few times. The V gene is TRBV7-9, the J gene TRBJ2-5; TRBD1 matches 7 bases. The length of the CDR3 is 15 residues. The junction had 11 bases not matched to a gene; V was cut back by 5 bases and J by 5 bases. Germline CDR1 is SEHNR and CDR2 is FQNEAQ (reference sequence). For the CDR3, the DNA is TGTGCCAGCAGCGAACTACAGGGGCATTTGGAGACCCAGTACTTC. It is translated as CASSELQGHLETQYF.

The chain is built from TRBV3-1 and TRBJ1-1; 7 bases fit TRBD1. The V and J ends lost 4 bases and 7 bases, in that order; junction bases with no gene match: 6. The germline V gene encodes CDR1 LGHDT and CDR2 YNNKEL (reference sequence). The CDR3 extends over 13 amino acids. CDR3 DNA: TGTGCCAGCAGCCCAGGGGGTACGGGTGAAGCTTTCTTT. It yields the protein CASSPGGTGEAFF.

This sequence joins TRBV6-2 or TRBV6-3 and TRBJ2-7, with 10 bases fitting TRBD2. V dropped 8 bases and J dropped 0; count of bases not matched to a gene: 7. The CDR3 covers 15 residues. From germline, CDR1 is MNHEY and CDR2 SVGEGT. CDR3 in DNA: TGTGCCAGCGGGGATAGCGGGAGGAGCTCCTACGAGCAGTACTTC. It codes for CASGDSGRSSYEQYF.

As to this clonotype: A much larger clone lies a single base off, so this may be a read error. J is TRBJ1-5 and V is TRBV5-1; a weak D match, TRBD1 (5 bases). The CDR3 spans 15 residues. Germline CDR1 is SGHRS and CDR2 is YFSETQ. The CDR3 region is CASSFGPGGGQPRHF. Written as DNA, the CDR3 is TGCGCCAGCAGCTTCGGTCCCGGGGGAGGTCAGCCCCGGCATTTT. Looking up the rest from reference TRBV5-1 and TRBJ1-5 gives the full variable domain: KAGVTQTPRYLIKTRGQQVTLSCSPISGHRSVSWYQQTPGQGLQFLFEYFSETQRNKGNFPGRFSGRQFSNSRSEMNVSTLELGDSALYLCASSFGPGGGQPRHFGDGTRLSIL.